The subject of this entry is one T cell receptor (beta chain). What it binds is unknown. The sample belongs to a study of T cell responses to AZD1222 COVID-19 vaccine. Study results and caveats: Clonal diversity may have been underestimated in mostly white British donors. Every sample of the repertoires postdated the peak T cell response.

Clones were sequenced by immunoSEQ multiplex PCR, and TCRdb holds only the in-frame ones, with some missing. The sample includes approximately 70,000 clones, roughly 88% of them seen just once. There are 13 residues in the CDR3. The V end was cut by 0 bases, the J end by 6 bases, with 9 bases between. Germline V gene lookup returns CDR1 SGHAT and CDR2 FQNNGV. This sequence joins TRBV11-2 and TRBJ2-7, with D unclear. This receptor was taken from an adult in good health. The sample in question was peripheral blood, obtained on day 0 of AZD1222 vaccination. The CDR3 DNA is TGTGCCAGCAGCTTAGATCGGGCAGGCGAGCAGTACTTC. Protein: CASSLDRAGEQYF.